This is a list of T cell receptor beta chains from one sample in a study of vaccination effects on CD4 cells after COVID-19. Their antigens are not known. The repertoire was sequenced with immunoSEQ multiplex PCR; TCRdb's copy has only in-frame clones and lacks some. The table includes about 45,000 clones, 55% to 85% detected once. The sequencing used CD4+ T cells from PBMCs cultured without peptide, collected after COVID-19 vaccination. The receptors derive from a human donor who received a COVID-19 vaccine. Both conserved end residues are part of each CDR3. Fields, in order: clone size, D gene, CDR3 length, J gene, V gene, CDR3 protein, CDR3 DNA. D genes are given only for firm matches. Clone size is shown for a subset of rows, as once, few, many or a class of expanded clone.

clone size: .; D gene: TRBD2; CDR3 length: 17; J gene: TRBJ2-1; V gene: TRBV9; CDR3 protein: CASSVAKVAGAPNEQFF; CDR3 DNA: TGTGCCAGCAGCGTAGCCAAGGTAGCGGGAGCCCCCAATGAGCAGTTCTTC
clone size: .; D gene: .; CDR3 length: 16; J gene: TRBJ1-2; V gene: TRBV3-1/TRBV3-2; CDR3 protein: CASSQVGTEKGYGYTF; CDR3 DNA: TGTGCCAGCAGCCAAGTTGGTACGGAGAAAGGCTATGGCTACACCTTC
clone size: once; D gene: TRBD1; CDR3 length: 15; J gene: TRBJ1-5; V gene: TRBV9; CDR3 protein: CASSVGTVSNQPQHF; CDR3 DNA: TGTGCCAGCAGCGTTGGGACAGTAAGCAATCAGCCCCAGCATTTT
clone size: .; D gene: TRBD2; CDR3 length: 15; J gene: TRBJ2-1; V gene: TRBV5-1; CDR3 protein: CASSLVGLAYNEQFF; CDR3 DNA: TGCGCCAGCAGCTTGGTTGGACTAGCCTACAATGAGCAGTTCTTC
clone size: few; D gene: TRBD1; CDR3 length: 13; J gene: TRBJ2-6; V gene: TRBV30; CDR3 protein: CAWGQGGANVLTF; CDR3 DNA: TGTGCCTGGGGACAGGGTGGGGCCAACGTCCTGACTTTC
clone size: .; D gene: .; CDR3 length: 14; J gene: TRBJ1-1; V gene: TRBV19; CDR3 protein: CASSKGQTNTEAFF; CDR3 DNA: TGTGCCAGTAGTAAGGGACAAACGAACACTGAAGCTTTCTTT
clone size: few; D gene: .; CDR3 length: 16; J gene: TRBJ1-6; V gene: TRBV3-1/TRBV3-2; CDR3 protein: CASSGGGGFGNSPLHF; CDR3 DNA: TGTGCCAGCAGCGGTGGAGGGGGGTTTGGGAATTCACCCCTCCACTTT
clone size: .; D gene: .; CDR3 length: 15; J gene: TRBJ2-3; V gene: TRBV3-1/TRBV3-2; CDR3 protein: CASSQAGVITDTQYF; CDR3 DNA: TGTGCCAGCAGCCAAGCGGGAGTGATCACAGATACGCAGTATTTT
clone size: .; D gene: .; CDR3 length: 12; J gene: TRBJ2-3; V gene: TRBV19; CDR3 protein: CASSLSAGTQYF; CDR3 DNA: TGTGCCAGTAGTCTCTCGGCTGGTACGCAGTATTTT
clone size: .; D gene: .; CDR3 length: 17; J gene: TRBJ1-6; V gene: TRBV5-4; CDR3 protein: CASSLGGGPAYNSPLHF; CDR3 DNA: TGTGCCAGCAGCTTGGGAGGAGGACCGGCCTATAATTCACCCCTCCACTTT
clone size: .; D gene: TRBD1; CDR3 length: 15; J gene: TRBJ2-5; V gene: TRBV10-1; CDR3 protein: CASSESQGARETQYF; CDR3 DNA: TGCGCCAGCAGTGAGTCACAGGGGGCGAGGGAGACCCAGTACTTC
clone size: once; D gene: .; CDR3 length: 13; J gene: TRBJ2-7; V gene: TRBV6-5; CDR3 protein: CASRTHALGEQYF; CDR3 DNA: TGTGCCAGCCGAACACATGCTTTAGGGGAGCAGTACTTC
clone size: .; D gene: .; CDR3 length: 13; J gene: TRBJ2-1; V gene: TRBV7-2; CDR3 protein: CASSLSQNNEQFF; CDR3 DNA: TGTGCCAGCAGTTTGTCACAGAACAATGAGCAGTTCTTC
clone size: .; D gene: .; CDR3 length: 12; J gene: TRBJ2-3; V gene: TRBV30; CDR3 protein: CAWTSGLYTQYF; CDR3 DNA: TGTGCCTGGACTTCCGGTTTGTATACGCAGTATTTT
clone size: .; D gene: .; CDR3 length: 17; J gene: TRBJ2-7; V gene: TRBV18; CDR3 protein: CASSPFEGRDSPYEQYF; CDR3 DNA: TGTGCCAGCTCACCATTTGAGGGCAGGGATTCCCCCTACGAGCAGTACTTC
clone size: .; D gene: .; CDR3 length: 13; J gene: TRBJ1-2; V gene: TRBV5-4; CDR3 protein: CASPGGRGVGYTF; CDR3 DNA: TGTGCCAGCCCCGGAGGACGGGGGGTTGGCTACACCTTC
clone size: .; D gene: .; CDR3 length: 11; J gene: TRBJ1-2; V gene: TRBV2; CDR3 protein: CASSEGGGWTF; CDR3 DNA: TGTGCCAGCAGTGAAGGGGGGGGCTGGACCTTC
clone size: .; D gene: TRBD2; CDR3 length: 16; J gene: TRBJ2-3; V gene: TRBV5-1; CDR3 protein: CASSLGSGGNTDTQYF; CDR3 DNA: TGCGCCAGCAGCTTGGGTAGCGGGGGGAACACAGATACGCAGTATTTT
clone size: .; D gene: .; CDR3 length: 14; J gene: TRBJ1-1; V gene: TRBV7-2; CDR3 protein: CASSLVAGLTEAFF; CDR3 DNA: TGTGCCAGCAGCTTAGTGGCAGGCCTCACTGAAGCTTTCTTT
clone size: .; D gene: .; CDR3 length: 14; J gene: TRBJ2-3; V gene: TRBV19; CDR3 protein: CASNLDMPPYTQYF; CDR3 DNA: TGTGCCAGTAACTTAGACATGCCCCCCTATACGCAGTATTTT
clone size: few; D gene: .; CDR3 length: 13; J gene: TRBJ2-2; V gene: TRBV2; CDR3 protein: CASSERWTGELFF; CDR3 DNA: TGTGCCAGCAGTGAGAGGTGGACCGGGGAGCTGTTTTTT
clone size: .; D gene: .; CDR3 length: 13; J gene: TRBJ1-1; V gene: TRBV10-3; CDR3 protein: CAITGQRGTEAFF; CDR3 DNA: TGTGCCATCACTGGACAGCGGGGGACTGAAGCTTTCTTT
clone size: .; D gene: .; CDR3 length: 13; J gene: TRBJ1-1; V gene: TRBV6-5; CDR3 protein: CASSYRQNTEAFF; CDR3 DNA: TGTGCCAGCAGTTACCGCCAGAACACTGAAGCTTTCTTT
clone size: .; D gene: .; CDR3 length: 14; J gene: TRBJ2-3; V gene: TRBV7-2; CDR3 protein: CASRKGQSTDTQYF; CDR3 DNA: TGTGCCAGCAGAAAAGGACAGAGCACAGATACGCAGTATTTT
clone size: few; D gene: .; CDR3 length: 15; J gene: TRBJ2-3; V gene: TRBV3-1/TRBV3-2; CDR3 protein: CASSPLGRGGDTQYF; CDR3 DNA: TGTGCCAGCAGCCCCTTGGGGAGGGGGGGAGATACGCAGTATTTT
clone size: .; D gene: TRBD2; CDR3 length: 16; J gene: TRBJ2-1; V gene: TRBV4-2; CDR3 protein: CASSQPTSGSPNEQFF; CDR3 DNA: TGTGCCAGCAGCCAACCGACTAGCGGGAGCCCCAATGAGCAGTTCTTC
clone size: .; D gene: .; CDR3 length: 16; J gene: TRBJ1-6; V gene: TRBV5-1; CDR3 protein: CASSLGGRQRNSPLHF; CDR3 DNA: TGCGCCAGCAGCTTGGGGGGGCGTCAACGGAATTCACCCCTCCACTTT
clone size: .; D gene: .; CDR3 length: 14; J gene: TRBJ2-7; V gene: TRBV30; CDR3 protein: CAWRIQGGDYEQYF; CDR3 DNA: TGTGCCTGGAGGATACAGGGAGGAGACTACGAGCAGTACTTC
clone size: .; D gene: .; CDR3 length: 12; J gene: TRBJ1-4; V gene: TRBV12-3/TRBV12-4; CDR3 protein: CASNQGSEKLFF; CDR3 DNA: TGTGCCAGCAACCAGGGGAGTGAAAAACTGTTTTTT
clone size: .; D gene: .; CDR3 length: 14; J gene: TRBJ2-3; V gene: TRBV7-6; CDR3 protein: CASSLGEHRATQYF; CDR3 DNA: TGTGCCAGCAGCTTAGGAGAGCACAGAGCTACGCAGTATTTT
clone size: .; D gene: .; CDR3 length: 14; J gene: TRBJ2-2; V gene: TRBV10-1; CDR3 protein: CASRWGKNTGELFF; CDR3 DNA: TGCGCCAGCAGATGGGGGAAGAACACCGGGGAGCTGTTTTTT
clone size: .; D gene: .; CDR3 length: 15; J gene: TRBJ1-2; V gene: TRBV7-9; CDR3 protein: CASSLSRTELYGYTF; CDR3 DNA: TGTGCCAGCAGCTTATCGAGGACAGAGCTCTATGGCTACACCTTC
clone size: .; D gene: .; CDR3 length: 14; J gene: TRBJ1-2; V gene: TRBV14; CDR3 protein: CASIGSQGFYGYTF; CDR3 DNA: TGTGCCAGCATTGGTTCACAAGGGTTCTATGGCTACACCTTC
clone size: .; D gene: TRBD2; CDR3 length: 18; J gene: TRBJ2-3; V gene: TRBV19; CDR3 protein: CASSKVAGGARGTDTQYF; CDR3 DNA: TGTGCCAGTAGTAAAGTAGCGGGGGGCGCCAGAGGCACAGATACGCAGTATTTT
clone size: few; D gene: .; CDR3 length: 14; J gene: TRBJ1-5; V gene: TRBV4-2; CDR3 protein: CASSQEQGNQPQHF; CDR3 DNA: TGTGCCAGCAGCCAAGAACAGGGAAATCAGCCCCAGCATTTT
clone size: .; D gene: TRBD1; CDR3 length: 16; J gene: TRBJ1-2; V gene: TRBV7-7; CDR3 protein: CASSLSRTGDIYGYTF; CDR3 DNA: TGTGCCAGCAGCTTATCTAGGACAGGGGACATCTATGGCTACACCTTC
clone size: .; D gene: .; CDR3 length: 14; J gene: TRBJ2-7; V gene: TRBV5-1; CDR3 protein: CASSTGGAEVGQYF; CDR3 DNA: TGCGCCAGCAGCACAGGAGGAGCGGAAGTCGGGCAGTACTTC
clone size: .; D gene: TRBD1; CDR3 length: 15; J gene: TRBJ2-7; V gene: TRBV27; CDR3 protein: CASSLSDRGHYEQYF; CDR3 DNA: TGTGCCAGCAGTTTAAGCGACAGGGGGCACTACGAGCAGTACTTC
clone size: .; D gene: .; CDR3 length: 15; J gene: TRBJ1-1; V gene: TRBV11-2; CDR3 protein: CASSHPGPKNTEAFF; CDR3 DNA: TGTGCCAGCAGCCACCCGGGACCAAAGAACACTGAAGCTTTCTTT
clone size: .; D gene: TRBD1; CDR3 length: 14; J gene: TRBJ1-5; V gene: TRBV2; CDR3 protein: CASKTGGGNQPQHF; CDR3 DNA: TGTGCCAGCAAAACAGGGGGCGGGAATCAGCCCCAGCATTTT
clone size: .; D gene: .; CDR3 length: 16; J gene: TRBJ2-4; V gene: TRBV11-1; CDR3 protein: CASSSRGGGVKNIQYF; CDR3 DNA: TGTGCCAGCAGCTCAAGGGGGGGAGGAGTCAAAAACATTCAGTACTTC
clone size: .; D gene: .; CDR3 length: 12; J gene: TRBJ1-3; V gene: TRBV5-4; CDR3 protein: CASSQGQDTIYF; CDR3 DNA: TGTGCCAGCAGCCAGGGCCAGGACACCATATATTTT